This T cell receptor (beta chain) stems from a study of blood T cell repertoires in COVID-19. Turning to the study itself: COVID-19 samples from acute and convalescent phases originated in the United States, Italy and Spain. Sources were T cells, B-cell-depleted T cells, or PBMCs; the material itself was cDNA or gDNA.

Authors' analysis steps: Estimated nucleated cell counts came from reference gene primer amplification. The assay was immunoSEQ multiplex PCR, and TCRdb's table has in-frame clones only and misses some. V, J and clone size reflect that table, while D and trimming were determined from the DNA. Of more than 95,000 clones in the sample, more than 75% were seen once. This CDR3 has 15 residues. The germline V and J ends were trimmed by 5 bases and 7 bases, with 19 bases remaining between them. Germline CDR1 is SGHNT and CDR2 is YYREEE (reference sequence). The clonotype comes from a human donor in a cohort sampled during active COVID-19. Sample: peripheral blood. The rearrangement links TRBV5-4 to TRBJ1-5; perhaps TRBD1 as D (5 bases). The CDR3 loop is CASSSDNSLGQPQHF. The CDR3 DNA reads TGTGCCAGCAGTTCGGACAACTCCCTCGGACAGCCCCAGCATTTT. Variable domain in full (rest from reference TRBV5-4 and TRBJ1-5): ETGVTQSPTHLIKTRGQQVTLRCSSQSGHNTVSWYQQALGQGPQFIFQYYREEENGRGNFPPRFSGLQFPNYSSELNVNALELDDSALYLCASSSDNSLGQPQHFGDGTRLSIL.